Presented here are 9 T cell receptor beta chains from one specimen sequenced in a study of Graves' ophthalmopathy and Graves' hyperthyroidism (dated by TCRdb to between 2018 and 2020). Instrument on record: Illumina HiSeq 2000. For repertoire sequencing, the TCR beta CDR3 regions were amplified from RNA transcripts. The first round was an RT-PCR using HTBI primers with the Qiagen OneStep RT-PCR kit, and this first round was followed by a second-round multiplex PCR, then size selection and purification. The raw public reads went through TCRdb reprocessing: fastp at Q25, MiXCR clone calling, in-frame beta chains kept. Here each entry gathers all rows of one CDR3 protein and keeps the most common genes and DNA. The sample table shows 900,000 to 1,200,000 distinct CDR3 sequences, and about two fifths are seen once. The top ten constitute 11% of the sample. Sequenced material: peripheral blood or thyroid tissue (not recorded which). The receptors were sampled from an adult man with Graves' hyperthyroidism.

To note about this clonotype: A junction boundary mismatches the germline segment, possibly from a read error. The rearrangement links TRBV7-2 to TRBJ2-5; 8 positions match TRBD2. CDR1 is SGHTA, CDR2 FQGNSA, per germline. The CDR3 runs 17 residues. The chain's CDR3 is CASSSQLAGLAKETQNF. In DNA form, the CDR3 reads TGTGCCAGCAGCTCCCAATTAGCGGGACTTGCTAAAGAGACCCAGAACTTC.

A remark on this clonotype: A read error may explain this, as a much larger clone is one base away. CDR3 region: CATGRDSNFGGINYGYTF. Here the CDR3 DNA reads TGTGCCACCGGCAGAGATTCCAATTTCGGGGGGATTAACTATGGCTACACCTTC. J is TRBJ1-2 and V is TRBV15; a weak D match, TRBD1 (5 bases). The CDR3 loop spans 18 amino acids. Germline V lookup: CDR1 LNHNV, CDR2 YYDKDF (reference sequence).

V and J are TRBV10-3 and TRBJ2-5; no reliable D call. The V and J ends lost 5 bases and 5 bases respectively, with 15 bases between them. Germline V lookup: CDR1 ENHRY, CDR2 SYGVKD. The CDR3 runs 14 residues. CDR3 sequence (DNA): TGTGCCATCAGTTACTCTGGATTTTCGGAGACCCAGTACTTC. Protein sequence: CAISYSGFSETQYF.

The CDR3: CSVVGTGYGYTF. CDR3 sequence (DNA): TGCAGCGTTGTTGGGACAGGGTATGGCTACACCTTC. The V gene is TRBV29-1, the J gene TRBJ1-2, with 9 bases lining up with TRBD1. The CDR3 extends over 12 amino acids. V shed 4 bases and J 5 bases; nucleotides not matched to a gene: 2. The germline gives CDR1 SQVTM, CDR2 ANQGSEA. The complete variable domain, with remaining parts taken from reference TRBV29-1 and TRBJ1-2, reads SAVISQKPSRDICQRGTSLTIQCQVDSQVTMMFWYRQQPGQSLTLIATANQGSEATYESGFVIDKFPISRPNLTFSTLTVSNMSPEDSSIYLCSVVGTGYGYTFGSGTRLTVV.

For this clonotype: This may come from a read error, since a much larger clone is one base off. The rearrangement links TRBV20-1 to TRBJ2-7, with 9 bases aligning to TRBD1. Per germline, CDR1 DFQATT and CDR2 SNEGSKA (reference sequence). Trimming at V came to 4 bases and at J to 6 bases, leaving 4 bases not matched to a gene. The CDR3 runs to 12 residues. CDR3 DNA: TGCAGTGCTAAGGGACAGGGAGCCGAGCAGTACTTC. This translates into CSAKGQGAEQYF.

This chain links TRBV10-3 with TRBJ1-3; D not certain. In germline, CDR1 is ENHRY, CDR2 SYGVKD. V was shortened by 2 bases and J by 3 bases, with 5 bases between the two germline ends. The CDR3 covers 13 residues. CDR3 DNA: TGTGCCATCAGTGAGGGGATTGGAAACACCATATATTTT. It codes for CAISEGIGNTIYF.

The sample holds many counts of this clonotype. The chain recombines TRBV2 with TRBJ2-7, with TRBD2 identical over 10 bases. CDR3 size: 15 residues. J gave up 3 bases and V 3 bases, and 5 bases lay outside the gene matches. The germline gives CDR1 SNHLY, CDR2 FYNNEI. CDR3 loop: CASSESRTSGYEQYF. The CDR3 region has the DNA TGTGCCAGCAGTGAGTCTAGGACTAGCGGCTACGAGCAGTACTTC.

This clonotype was counted at least ten times. This sequence joins TRBV6-6 and TRBJ1-5; perhaps TRBD1 as D (5 bases). Trimming took 6 bases from V and 5 from J, leaving 11 bases between them. This CDR3 comprises 13 residues. In germline, CDR1 is MNHNY, CDR2 SVGAGI (reference sequence). CDR3 nucleotides: TGTGCCAGCAGGGGTTGGGGGGATCAGCCCCAGCATTTT. Encoded protein: CASRGWGDQPQHF.

Note on this clonotype: The germline gene is not matched at one end of the junction; a read error may be the cause. The rearrangement joins TRBV20-1 to TRBJ2-2; D tentatively reads TRBD1 or TRBD2 (5 bases each). Germline values: CDR1 DFQATT, CDR2 SNEGSKA (reference sequence). The CDR3 contains 15 residues. The CDR3 loop reads CSANLARENTGELVF. CDR3 nucleotides: TGCAGTGCTAATCTGGCCAGGGAGAACACCGGGGAGCTGGTTTTT.